The present TCR beta chain was sequenced within a study of cytomegalovirus exposure and HLA in healthy donors. Notes on the study in general: In a later analysis, CMV-associated beta chains were mostly HLA-associated, it appeared. It has been reported that TCR beta sequences accurately predicted the HLA-A and HLA-B alleles of most subjects.

Note on this clone: Its antigen is unknown.

CDR3 length equals 17 residues. Germline V gene lookup returns CDR1 SGHTA and CDR2 FQGNSA. The germline V and J ends were trimmed by 1 base and 1 base, with 14 bases remaining between them. Amplification used 60 Vbeta primers and 13 Jbeta primers. Repertoires were generated with immunoSEQ multiplex PCR, while TCRdb's copy carries only in-frame clones and drops some. The sample shows some 200,000 clones, 79% of them seen only once. This TCR derives from a girl aged 10-17 years in good health and CMV-seropositive. The chain couples TRBV7-2 to TRBJ2-4; TRBD1 is a possible D gene (5 bases). The sequenced sample consisted of PBMCs. As DNA, the CDR3 is TGTGCCAGCAGCTTAGAATCGGCAGGGTCGGCCAAAAACATTCAGTACTTC. Translated: CASSLESAGSAKNIQYF.